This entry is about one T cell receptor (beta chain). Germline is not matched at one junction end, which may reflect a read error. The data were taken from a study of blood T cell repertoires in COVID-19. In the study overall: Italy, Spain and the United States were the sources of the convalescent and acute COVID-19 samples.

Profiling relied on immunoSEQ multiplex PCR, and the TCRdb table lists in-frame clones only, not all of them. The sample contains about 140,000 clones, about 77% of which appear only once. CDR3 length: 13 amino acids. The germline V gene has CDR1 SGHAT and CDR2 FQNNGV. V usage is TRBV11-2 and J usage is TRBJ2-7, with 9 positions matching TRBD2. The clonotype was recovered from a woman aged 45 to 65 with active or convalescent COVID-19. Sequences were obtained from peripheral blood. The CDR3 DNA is TGTGCCAGCAGCTTAGATCATAGCGGGAGTATGCGCTTC. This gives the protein CASSLDHSGSMRF.